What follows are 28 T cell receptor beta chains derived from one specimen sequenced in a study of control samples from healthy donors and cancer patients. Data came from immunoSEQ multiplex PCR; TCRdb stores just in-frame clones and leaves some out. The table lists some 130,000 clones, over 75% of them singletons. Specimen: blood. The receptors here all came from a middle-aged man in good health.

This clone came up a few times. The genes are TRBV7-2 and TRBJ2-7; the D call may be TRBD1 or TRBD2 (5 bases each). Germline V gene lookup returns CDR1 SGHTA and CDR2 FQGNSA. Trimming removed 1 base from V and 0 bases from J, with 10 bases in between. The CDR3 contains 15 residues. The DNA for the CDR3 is TGTGCCAGCAGCTTAGTTAGGGACGTCTCCTACGAGCAGTACTTC. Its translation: CASSLVRDVSYEQYF.

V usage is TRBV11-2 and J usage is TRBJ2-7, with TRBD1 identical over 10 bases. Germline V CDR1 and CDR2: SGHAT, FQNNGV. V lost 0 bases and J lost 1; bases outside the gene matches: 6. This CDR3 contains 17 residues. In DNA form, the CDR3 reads TGTGCCAGCAGCTTAGATCGGCGGACAGGGGGGTCCTACGAGCAGTACTTC. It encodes CASSLDRRTGGSYEQYF.

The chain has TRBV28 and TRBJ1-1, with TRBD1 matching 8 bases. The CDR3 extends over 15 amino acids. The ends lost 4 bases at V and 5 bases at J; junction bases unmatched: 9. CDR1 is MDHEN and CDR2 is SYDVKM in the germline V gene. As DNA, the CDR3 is TGTGCCAGCAGTTCCTCTTCGCAGGGGGCGACTGAAGCTTTCTTT. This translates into CASSSSSQGATEAFF.

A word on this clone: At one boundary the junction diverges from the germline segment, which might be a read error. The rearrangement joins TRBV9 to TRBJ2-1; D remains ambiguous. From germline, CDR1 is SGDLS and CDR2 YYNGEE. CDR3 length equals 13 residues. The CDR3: CASSAGHYSEQFF. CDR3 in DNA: TGTGCCAGCAGCGCGGGCCACTACAGTGAGCAGTTCTTC. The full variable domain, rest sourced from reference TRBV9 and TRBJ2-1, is DSGVTQTPKHLITATGQRVTLRCSPRSGDLSVYWYQQSLDQGLQFLIQYYNGEERAKGNILERFSAQQFPDLHSELNLSSLELGDSALYFCASSAGHYSEQFFGPGTRLTVL.

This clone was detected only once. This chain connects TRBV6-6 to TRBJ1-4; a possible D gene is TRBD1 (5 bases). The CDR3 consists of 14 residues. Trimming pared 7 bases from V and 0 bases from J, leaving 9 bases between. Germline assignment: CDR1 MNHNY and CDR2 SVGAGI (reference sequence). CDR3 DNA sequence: TGTGCCAGCAACTTAGGGGCAACTAATGAAAAACTGTTTTTT. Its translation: CASNLGATNEKLFF.

The CDR3 nucleotides are TGCGCCAGCACTCCTCGACTAGCGGGGGGGCTCAATGAGCAGTTCTTC. Protein product: CASTPRLAGGLNEQFF. V gene TRBV5-1 combines with J gene TRBJ2-1; 14 positions agree with TRBD2. The trim removed 6 bases at V and 6 bases at J, leaving 8 bases unmatched. CDR1 is SGHRS and CDR2 is YFSETQ in the germline V gene. The CDR3 totals 16 residues.

The DNA of the CDR3 is TGTGCCAGTAGTATAGTGCCCGTGGGGGCCTTGAACACTGAAGCTTTCTTT. As protein: CASSIVPVGALNTEAFF. J is TRBJ1-1 and V is TRBV19; a possible D gene is TRBD1 (6 bases). V lost 1 base and J 0 bases, leaving 15 bases between the germline ends. CDR3 size: 17 residues. CDR1 and CDR2 (germline): LNHDA, SQIVND (reference sequence).

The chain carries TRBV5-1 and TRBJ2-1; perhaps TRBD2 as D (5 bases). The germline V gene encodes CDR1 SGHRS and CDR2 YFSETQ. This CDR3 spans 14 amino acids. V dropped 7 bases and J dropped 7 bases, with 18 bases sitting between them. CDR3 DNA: TGCGCCAGCGGTTCGTCGGGGAGTGTAAATGAGCAGTTCTTC. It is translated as CASGSSGSVNEQFF. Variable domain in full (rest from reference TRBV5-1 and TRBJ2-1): KAGVTQTPRYLIKTRGQQVTLSCSPISGHRSVSWYQQTPGQGLQFLFEYFSETQRNKGNFPGRFSGRQFSNSRSEMNVSTLELGDSALYLCASGSSGSVNEQFFGPGTRLTVL.

CDR3 sequence: CASTAGYEQYF. The CDR3 DNA reads TGTGCCAGCACTGCCGGCTACGAGCAGTACTTC. The V gene is TRBV12-3 or TRBV12-4, the J gene TRBJ2-7; D is unresolved. Trimming removed 7 bases at V and 3 bases at J, with 7 bases between. This CDR3 comprises 11 residues.

Written as DNA, the CDR3 is TGCGCCAGCAGTCAGGACTCCCTCTCCTACGAGCAGTACTTC. Amino acids: CASSQDSLSYEQYF. The chain recombines TRBV5-1 with TRBJ2-7; possibly TRBD2 for D (5 bases). The CDR3 covers 14 residues. CDR1 SGHRS and CDR2 YFSETQ come from the germline V gene. Trimming shortened V by 5 bases and J by 0 bases, and 12 bases separated the two germline ends.

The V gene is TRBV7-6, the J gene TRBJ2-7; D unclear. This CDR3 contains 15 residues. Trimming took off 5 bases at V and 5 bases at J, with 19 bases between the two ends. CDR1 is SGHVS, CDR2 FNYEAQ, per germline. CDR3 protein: CASSIGGGESHEQYF. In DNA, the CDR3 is TGTGCCAGCAGCATCGGCGGTGGGGAATCCCACGAGCAGTACTTC. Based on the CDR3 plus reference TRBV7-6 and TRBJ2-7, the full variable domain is GAGVSQSPRYKVTKRGQDVALRCDPISGHVSLYWYRQALGQGPEFLTYFNYEAQQDKSGLPNDRFSAERPEGSISTLTIQRTEQRDSAMYRCASSIGGGESHEQYFGPGTRLTVT.

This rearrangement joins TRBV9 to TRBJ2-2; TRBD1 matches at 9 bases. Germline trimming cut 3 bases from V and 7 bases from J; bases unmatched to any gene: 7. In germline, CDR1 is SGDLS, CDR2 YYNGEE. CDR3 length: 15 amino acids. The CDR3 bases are TGTGCCAGCAGCGGCTCCGGGACAGGGTTCGGGGAGCTGTTTTTT. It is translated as CASSGSGTGFGELFF.

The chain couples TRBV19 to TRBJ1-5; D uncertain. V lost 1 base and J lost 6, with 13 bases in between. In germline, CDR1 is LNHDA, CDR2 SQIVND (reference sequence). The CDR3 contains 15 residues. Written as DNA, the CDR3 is TGTGCCAGTAGTATAGGTCGGATTTTTAGTCAGCCCCAGCATTTT. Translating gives CASSIGRIFSQPQHF.

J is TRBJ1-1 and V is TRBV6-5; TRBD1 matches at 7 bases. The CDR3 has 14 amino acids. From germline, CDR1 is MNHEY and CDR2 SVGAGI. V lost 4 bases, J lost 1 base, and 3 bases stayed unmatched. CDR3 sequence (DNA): TGTGCCAGCAGTTTATACAGGGGGAACACTGAAGCTTTCTTT. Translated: CASSLYRGNTEAFF.

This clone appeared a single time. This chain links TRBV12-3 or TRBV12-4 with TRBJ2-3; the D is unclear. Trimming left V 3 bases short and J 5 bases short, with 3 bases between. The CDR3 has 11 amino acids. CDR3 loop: CASSFGDTQYF. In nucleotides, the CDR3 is TGTGCCAGCAGTTTTGGAGATACGCAGTATTTT.

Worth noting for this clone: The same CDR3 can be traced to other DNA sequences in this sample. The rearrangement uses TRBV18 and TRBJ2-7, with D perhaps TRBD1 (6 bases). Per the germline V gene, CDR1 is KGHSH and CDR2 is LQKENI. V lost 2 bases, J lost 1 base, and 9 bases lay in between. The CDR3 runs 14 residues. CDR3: CASSPIQGSYEQYF. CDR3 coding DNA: TGTGCCAGCTCACCAATCCAGGGGTCCTACGAGCAGTACTTC.

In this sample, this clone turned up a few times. CDR3 region: CASTVAAQGETQYF. CDR3 bases: TGCGCCAGCACGGTCGCTGCTCAGGGAGAGACCCAGTACTTC. The chain recombines TRBV5-1 with TRBJ2-5; a possible D gene is TRBD1 (5 bases). Trimming stripped 6 bases from V and 4 bases from J, with 16 bases between. The CDR3 length is 14 residues. Germline lookup yields CDR1 SGHRS and CDR2 YFSETQ.

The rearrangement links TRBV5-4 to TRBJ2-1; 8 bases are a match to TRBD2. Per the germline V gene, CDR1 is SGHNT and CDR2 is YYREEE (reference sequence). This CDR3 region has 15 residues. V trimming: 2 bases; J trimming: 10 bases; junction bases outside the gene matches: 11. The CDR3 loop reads CASSFSGGGVKEQFF. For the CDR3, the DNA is TGTGCCAGCAGCTTCAGCGGGGGTGGGGTAAAAGAGCAGTTCTTC.

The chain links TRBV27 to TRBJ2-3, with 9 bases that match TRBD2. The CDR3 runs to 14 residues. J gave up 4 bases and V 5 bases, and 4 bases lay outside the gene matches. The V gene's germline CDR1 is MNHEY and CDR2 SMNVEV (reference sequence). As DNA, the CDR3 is TGTGCCAGCAGTATAGGGACTAGCCCAGATACGCAGTATTTT. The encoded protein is CASSIGTSPDTQYF.

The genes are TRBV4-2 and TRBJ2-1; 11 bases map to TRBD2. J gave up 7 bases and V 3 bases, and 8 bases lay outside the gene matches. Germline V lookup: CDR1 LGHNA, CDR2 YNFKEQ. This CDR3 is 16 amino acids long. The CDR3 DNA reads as TGTGCCAGCAGCCAGGCTAGCGGGGGGCCGGGAAATGAGCAGTTCTTC. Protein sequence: CASSQASGGPGNEQFF.

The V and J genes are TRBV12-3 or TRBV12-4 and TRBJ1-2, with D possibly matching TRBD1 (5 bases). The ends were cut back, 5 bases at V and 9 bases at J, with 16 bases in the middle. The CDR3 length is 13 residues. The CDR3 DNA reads TGTGCCAGCAGTATAAGATCGGACATGAGCTACACCTTC. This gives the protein CASSIRSDMSYTF.

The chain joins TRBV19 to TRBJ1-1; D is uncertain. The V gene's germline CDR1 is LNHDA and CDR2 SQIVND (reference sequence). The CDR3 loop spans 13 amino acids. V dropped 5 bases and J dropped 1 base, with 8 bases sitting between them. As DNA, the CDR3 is TGTGCCAGTAGTCGACTACGGAACACTGAAGCTTTCTTT. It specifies CASSRLRNTEAFF.

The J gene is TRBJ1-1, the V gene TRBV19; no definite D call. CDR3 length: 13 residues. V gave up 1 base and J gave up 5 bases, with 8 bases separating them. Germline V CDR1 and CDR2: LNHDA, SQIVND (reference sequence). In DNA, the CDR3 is TGTGCCAGTAGTATAGGGCCCCAGACTGAAGCTTTCTTT. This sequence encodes CASSIGPQTEAFF.

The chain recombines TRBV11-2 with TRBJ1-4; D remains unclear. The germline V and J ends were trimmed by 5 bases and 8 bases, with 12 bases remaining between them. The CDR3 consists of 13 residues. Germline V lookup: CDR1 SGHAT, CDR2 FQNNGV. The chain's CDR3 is CASSAPTGEKLFF. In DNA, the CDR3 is TGTGCCAGCAGCGCTCCAACGGGGGAAAAACTGTTTTTT.

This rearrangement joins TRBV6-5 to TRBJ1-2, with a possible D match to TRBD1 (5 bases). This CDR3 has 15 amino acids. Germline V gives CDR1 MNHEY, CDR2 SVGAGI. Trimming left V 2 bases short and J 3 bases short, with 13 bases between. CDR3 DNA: TGTGCCAGCAGTTACGGGGGACTTAAGGACTATGGCTACACCTTC. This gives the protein CASSYGGLKDYGYTF.

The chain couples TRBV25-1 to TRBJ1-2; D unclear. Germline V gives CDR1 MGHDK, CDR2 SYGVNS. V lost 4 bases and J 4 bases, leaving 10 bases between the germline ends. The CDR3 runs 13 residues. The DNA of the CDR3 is TGTGCCAGCAGTGGTCCAAAGGGCTATGGCTACACCTTC. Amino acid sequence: CASSGPKGYGYTF.

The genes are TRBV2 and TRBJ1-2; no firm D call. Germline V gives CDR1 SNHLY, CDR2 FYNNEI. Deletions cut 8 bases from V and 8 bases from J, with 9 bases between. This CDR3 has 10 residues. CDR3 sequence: CASGSKGYTF. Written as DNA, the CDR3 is TGTGCCAGCGGCAGCAAAGGCTACACCTTC.

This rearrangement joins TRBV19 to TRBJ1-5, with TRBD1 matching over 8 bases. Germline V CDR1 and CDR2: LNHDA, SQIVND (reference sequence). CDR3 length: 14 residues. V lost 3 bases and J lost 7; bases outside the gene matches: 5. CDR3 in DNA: TGTGCCAGTAGTATCAGGGGGCTGGGGCAGCCCCAGCATTTT. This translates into CASSIRGLGQPQHF. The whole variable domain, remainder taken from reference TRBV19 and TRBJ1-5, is DGGITQSPKYLFRKEGQNVTLSCEQNLNHDAMYWYRQDPGQGLRLIYYSQIVNDFQKGDIAEGYSVSREKKESFPLTVTSAQKNPTAFYLCASSIRGLGQPQHFGDGTRLSIL.